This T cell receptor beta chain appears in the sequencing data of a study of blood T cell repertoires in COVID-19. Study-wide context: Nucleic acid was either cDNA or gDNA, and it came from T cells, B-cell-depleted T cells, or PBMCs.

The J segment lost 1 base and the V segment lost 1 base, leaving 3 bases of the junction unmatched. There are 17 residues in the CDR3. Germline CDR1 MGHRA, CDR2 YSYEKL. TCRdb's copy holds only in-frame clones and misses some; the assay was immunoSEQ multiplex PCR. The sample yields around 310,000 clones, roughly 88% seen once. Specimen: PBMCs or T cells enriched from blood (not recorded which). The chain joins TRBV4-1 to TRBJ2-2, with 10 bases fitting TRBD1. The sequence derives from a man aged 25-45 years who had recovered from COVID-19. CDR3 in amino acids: CASSQGQGAGNTGELFF. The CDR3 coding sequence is TGCGCCAGCAGCCAAGGACAGGGGGCAGGGAACACCGGGGAGCTGTTTTTT.